These 5 T cell receptor beta chains were all obtained from the same sample, sequenced in a study of blood T cells in healthy people across ages. Then a second PCR, running about 6 to 12 cycles, was carried out with a sample-barcoded 5' primer and a J-beta primer mix. TCRdb called the 5' RACE reads again in MiXCR, with one record for every CDR3 protein. The repertoire includes about 1.5 million distinct CDR3 sequences, approximately 39% of them detected once, and about 4% sits in the top ten. The sample comprised blood. The receptors shown here come from a woman aged 18-35 years in good health.

The rearrangement links TRBV5-1 to TRBJ1-5; no reliable D call. Germline assignment: CDR1 SGHRS and CDR2 YFSETQ. CDR3 length equals 16 residues. Trimming removed 0 bases at V and 0 bases at J, with 10 bases between. CDR3 sequence: CASSLAGGDSNQPQHF. In DNA, the CDR3 is TGCGCCAGCAGCTTGGCCGGAGGCGATAGCAATCAGCCCCAGCATTTT.

This clonotype was counted a few times. This rearrangement joins TRBV20-1 to TRBJ1-2; no firm D call. This CDR3 region has 17 residues. Germline V gene sequence: CDR1 DFQATT, CDR2 SNEGSKA (reference sequence). V was pared by 0 bases and J by 1 base, with 18 bases between. The CDR3 DNA sequence: TGCAGTGCTAGAGATCTAGTCGGGCAGGAGAATAACTATGGCTACACCTTC. It is translated as CSARDLVGQENNYGYTF.

V gene TRBV29-1 combines with J gene TRBJ2-7; D unclear. There are 11 residues in the CDR3. Germline V lookup: CDR1 SQVTM, CDR2 ANQGSEA. Trimming pared 5 bases from V and 4 bases from J, leaving 9 bases between. The chain's CDR3 is CSVLGYYEQYF. CDR3 nucleotide sequence: TGCAGCGTTTTGGGATATTACGAGCAGTACTTC.

This clonotype appeared once. This clone may be a read error of a much larger clone one base away. V gene TRBV7-2 combines with J gene TRBJ2-5; perhaps TRBD1 as D (6 bases). Germline-derived CDR1 and CDR2 are SGHTA and FQGNSA. The CDR3 runs to 15 residues. V was clipped by 4 bases and J by 11 bases, with 23 bases between them. The CDR3 loop reads CASSSQGRPYNEQYF. The CDR3 coding sequence is TGTGCCAGCAGCTCCCAGGGGCGGCCCTACAATGAGCAGTACTTC.

This chain connects TRBV15 to TRBJ2-7; D is possibly TRBD1 (6 bases). The J call may be incorrect, as the DNA end agrees better with TRBJ2-5. Germline V gene lookup returns CDR1 LNHNV and CDR2 YYDKDF (reference sequence). The CDR3 covers 19 residues. CDR3 nucleotides: TGTGCCACCAGCAGATCCCCGGCGGCAGGGGAGTTGGGCCTGGAGACCCAGTACTTC. Its protein is CATSRSPAAGELGLETQYF.